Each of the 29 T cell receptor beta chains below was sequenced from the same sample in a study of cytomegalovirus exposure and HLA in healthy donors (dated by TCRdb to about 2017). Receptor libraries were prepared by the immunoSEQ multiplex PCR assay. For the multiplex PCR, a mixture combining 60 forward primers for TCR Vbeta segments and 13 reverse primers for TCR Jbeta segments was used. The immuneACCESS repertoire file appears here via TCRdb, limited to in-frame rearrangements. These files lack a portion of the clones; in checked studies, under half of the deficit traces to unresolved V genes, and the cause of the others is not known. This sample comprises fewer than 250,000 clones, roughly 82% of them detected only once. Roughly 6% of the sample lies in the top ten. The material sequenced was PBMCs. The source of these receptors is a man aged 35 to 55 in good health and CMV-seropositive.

In DNA form, the CDR3 reads TGTGCCAGTAGTATTTACAGGGTGAGCGAAGCTTTCTTT. Translated, it gives CASSIYRVSEAFF. The chain uses TRBV19 and TRBJ1-1; D perhaps matches TRBD1 (6 bases). Per germline, CDR1 LNHDA and CDR2 SQIVND (reference sequence). The CDR3 totals 13 residues. V lost 3 bases to trimming and J lost 8 bases, with 13 bases between them.

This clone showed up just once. The CDR3 spells CASRTSGMTEQYF. In DNA form, the CDR3 reads TGTGCCAGCCGGACTAGCGGGATGACCGAGCAGTACTTC. The chain employs TRBV6-1 and TRBJ2-7; TRBD2 matches 12 bases. CDR3 length equals 13 residues. J was trimmed by 6 bases and V by 8 bases; bases with no gene match: 5. Germline CDR1 reads MNHNS; CDR2 reads SASEGT.

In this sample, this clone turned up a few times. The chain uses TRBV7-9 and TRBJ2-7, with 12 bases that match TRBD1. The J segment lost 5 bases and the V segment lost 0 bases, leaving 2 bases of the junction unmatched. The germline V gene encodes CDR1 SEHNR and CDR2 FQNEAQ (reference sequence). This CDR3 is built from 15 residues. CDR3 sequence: CASSLAGTGGNEQYF. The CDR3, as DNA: TGTGCCAGCAGCTTAGCGGGGACAGGGGGCAACGAGCAGTACTTC.

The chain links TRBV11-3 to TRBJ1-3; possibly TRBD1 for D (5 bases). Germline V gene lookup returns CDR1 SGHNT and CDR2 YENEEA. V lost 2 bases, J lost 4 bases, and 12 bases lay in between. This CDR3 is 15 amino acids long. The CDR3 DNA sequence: TGTGCCAGCAGCTTACGGGGGGAATCGGGAAACACCATATATTTT. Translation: CASSLRGESGNTIYF.

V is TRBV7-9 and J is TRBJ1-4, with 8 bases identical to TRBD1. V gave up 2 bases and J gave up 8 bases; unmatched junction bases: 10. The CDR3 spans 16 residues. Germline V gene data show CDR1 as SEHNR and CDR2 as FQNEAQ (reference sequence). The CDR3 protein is CASSLKSGTGGEKLFF. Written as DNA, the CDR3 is TGTGCCAGCAGCTTAAAGTCCGGGACAGGAGGCGAAAAACTGTTTTTT.

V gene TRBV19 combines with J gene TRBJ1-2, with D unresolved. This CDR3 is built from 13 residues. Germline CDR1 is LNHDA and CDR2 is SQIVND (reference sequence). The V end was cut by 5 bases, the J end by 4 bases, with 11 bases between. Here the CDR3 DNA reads TGTGCCAGTAGTCTATCCCGGGGCTATGGCTACACCTTC. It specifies CASSLSRGYGYTF.

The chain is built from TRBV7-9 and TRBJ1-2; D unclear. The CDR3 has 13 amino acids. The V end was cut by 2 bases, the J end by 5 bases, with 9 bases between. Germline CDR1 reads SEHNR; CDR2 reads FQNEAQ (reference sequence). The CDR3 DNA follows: TGTGCCAGCAGCTTAAGTCCGGGGTATGGCTACACCTTC. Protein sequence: CASSLSPGYGYTF.

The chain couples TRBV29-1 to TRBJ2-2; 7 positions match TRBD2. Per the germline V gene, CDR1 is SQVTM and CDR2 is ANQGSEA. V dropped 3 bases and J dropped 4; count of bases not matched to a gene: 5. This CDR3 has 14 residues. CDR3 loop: CSVEAGDLTGELFF. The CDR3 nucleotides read TGCAGCGTTGAGGCGGGAGACCTCACCGGGGAGCTGTTTTTT.

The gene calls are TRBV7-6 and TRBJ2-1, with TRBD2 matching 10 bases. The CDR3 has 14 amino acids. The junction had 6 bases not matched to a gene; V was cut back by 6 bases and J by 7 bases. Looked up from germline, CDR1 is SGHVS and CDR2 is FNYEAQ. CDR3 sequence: CASSLLAGVNEQFF. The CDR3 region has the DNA TGTGCCAGCAGTCTCCTAGCGGGAGTTAATGAGCAGTTCTTC.

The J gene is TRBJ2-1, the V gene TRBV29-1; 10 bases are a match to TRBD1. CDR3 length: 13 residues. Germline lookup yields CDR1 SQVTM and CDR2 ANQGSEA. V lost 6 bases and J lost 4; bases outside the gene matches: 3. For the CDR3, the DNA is TGCAGCGTGCGGACAGGGGGGTACAATGAGCAGTTCTTC. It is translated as CSVRTGGYNEQFF.

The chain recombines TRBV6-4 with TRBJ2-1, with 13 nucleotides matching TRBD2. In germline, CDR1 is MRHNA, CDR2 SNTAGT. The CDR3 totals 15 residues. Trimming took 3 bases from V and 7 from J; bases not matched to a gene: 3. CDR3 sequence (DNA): TGTGCCAGCAGTGAAAGGACTAGCGGGAGAAATGAGCAGTTCTTC. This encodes CASSERTSGRNEQFF.

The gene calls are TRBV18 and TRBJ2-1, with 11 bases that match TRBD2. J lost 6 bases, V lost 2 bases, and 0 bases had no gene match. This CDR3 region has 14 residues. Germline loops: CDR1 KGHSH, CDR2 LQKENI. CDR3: CASSPTSGGNEQFF. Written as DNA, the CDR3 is TGTGCCAGCTCACCAACTAGCGGGGGCAATGAGCAGTTCTTC. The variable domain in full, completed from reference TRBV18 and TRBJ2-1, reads NAGVMQNPRHLVRRRGQEARLRCSPMKGHSHVYWYRQLPEEGLKFMVYLQKENIIDESGMPKERFSAEFPKEGPSILRIQQVVRGDSAAYFCASSPTSGGNEQFFGPGTRLTVL.

CDR3: CASSTGPNQPQHF. Written as DNA, the CDR3 is TGTGCCAGCTCGACAGGGCCCAATCAGCCCCAGCATTTT. The chain joins TRBV18 to TRBJ1-5, with 7 nucleotides matching TRBD1. CDR3 length: 13 amino acids. Germline CDR1 is KGHSH and CDR2 is LQKENI. V lost 6 bases, J lost 3 bases, and 2 bases stayed unmatched.

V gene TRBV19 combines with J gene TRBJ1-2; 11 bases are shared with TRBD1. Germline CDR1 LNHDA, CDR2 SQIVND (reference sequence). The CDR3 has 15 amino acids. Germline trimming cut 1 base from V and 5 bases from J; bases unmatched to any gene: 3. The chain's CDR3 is CASSIGTGGAYGYTF. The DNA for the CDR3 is TGTGCCAGTAGTATAGGGACAGGGGGCGCGTATGGCTACACCTTC.

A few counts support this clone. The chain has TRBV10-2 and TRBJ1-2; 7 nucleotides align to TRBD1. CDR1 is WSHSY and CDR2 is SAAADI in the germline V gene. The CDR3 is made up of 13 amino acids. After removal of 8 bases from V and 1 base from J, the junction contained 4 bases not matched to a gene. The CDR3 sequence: CASGTVVNYGYTF. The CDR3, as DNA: TGCGCCAGCGGGACAGTTGTTAACTATGGCTACACCTTC.

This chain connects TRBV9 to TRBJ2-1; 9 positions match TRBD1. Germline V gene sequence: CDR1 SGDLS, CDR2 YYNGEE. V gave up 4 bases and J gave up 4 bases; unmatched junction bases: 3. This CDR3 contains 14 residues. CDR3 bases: TGTGCCAGCAGCCGGGACAGGGCTTACAATGAGCAGTTCTTC. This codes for CASSRDRAYNEQFF.

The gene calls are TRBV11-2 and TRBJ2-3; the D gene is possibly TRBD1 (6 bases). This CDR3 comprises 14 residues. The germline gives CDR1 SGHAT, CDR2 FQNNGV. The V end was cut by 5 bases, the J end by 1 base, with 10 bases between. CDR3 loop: CASSQEGGTDTQYF. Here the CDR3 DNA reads TGTGCCAGCAGCCAAGAGGGGGGCACAGATACGCAGTATTTT.

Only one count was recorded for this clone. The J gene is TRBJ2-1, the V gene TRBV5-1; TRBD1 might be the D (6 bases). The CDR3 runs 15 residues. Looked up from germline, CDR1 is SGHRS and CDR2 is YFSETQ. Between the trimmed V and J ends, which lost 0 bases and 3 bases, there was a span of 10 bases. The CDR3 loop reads CASSLVGQDYNEQFF. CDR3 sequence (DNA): TGCGCCAGCAGCTTGGTGGGACAAGACTACAATGAGCAGTTCTTC. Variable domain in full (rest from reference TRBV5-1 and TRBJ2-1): KAGVTQTPRYLIKTRGQQVTLSCSPISGHRSVSWYQQTPGQGLQFLFEYFSETQRNKGNFPGRFSGRQFSNSRSEMNVSTLELGDSALYLCASSLVGQDYNEQFFGPGTRLTVL.

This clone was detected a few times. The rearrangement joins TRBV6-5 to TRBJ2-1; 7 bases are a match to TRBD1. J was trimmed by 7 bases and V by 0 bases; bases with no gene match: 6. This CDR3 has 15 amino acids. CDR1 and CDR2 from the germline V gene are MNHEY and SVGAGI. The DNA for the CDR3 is TGTGCCAGCAGTTACTCAGGGGGCGTTTGGAATGAGCAGTTCTTC. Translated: CASSYSGGVWNEQFF.

For the CDR3, the DNA is TGTGCCAGCAGCCCCCCAACAGGGGAGAGCTATGGCTACACCTTC. It is translated as CASSPPTGESYGYTF. The V and J genes are TRBV13 and TRBJ1-2, with 7 bases fitting TRBD1. The junction had 10 bases not matched to a gene; V was cut back by 5 bases and J by 4 bases. This CDR3 region has 15 residues. Germline V CDR1 and CDR2: PRHDT, FYEKMQ (reference sequence).

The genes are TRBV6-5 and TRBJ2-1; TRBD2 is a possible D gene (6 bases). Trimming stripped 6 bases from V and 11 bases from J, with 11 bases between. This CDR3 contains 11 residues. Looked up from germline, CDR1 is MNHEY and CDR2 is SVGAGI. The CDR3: CASSSAGQQFF. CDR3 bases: TGTGCCAGCAGCTCTGCGGGACAGCAGTTCTTC.

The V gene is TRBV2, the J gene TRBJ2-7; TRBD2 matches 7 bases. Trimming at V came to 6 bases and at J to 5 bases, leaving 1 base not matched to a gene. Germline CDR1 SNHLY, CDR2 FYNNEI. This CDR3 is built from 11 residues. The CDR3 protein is CASRGTNEQYV. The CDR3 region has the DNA TGTGCCAGCAGAGGGACTAACGAGCAGTACGTC.

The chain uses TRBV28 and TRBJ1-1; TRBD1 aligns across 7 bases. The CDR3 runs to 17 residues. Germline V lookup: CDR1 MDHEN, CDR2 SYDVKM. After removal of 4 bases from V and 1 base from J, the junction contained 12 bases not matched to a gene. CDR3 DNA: TGTGCCAGCAGTTCTATGCTGATCCGGGACAGGAACACTGAAGCTTTCTTT. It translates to CASSSMLIRDRNTEAFF. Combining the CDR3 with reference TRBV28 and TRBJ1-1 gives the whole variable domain DVKVTQSSRYLVKRTGEKVFLECVQDMDHENMFWYRQDPGLGLRLIYFSYDVKMKEKGDIPEGYSVSREKKERFSLILESASTNQTSMYLCASSSMLIRDRNTEAFFGQGTRLTVV.

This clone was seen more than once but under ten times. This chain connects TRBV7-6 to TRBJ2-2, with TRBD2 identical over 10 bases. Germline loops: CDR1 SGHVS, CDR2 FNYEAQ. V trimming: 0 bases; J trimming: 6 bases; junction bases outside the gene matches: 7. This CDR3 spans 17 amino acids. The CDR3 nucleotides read TGTGCCAGCAGCTTAGCTCCCGGGACTAGCGACCCCGGGGAGCTGTTTTTT. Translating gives CASSLAPGTSDPGELFF. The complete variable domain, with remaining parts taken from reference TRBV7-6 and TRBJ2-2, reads GAGVSQSPRYKVTKRGQDVALRCDPISGHVSLYWYRQALGQGPEFLTYFNYEAQQDKSGLPNDRFSAERPEGSISTLTIQRTEQRDSAMYRCASSLAPGTSDPGELFFGEGSRLTVL.

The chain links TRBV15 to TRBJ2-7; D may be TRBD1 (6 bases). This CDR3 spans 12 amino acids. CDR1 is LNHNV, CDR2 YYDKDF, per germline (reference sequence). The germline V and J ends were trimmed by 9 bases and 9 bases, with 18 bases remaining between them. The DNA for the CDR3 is TGTGCCACAGGGGACATCGCCTCCAGGCAGTACTTC. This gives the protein CATGDIASRQYF.

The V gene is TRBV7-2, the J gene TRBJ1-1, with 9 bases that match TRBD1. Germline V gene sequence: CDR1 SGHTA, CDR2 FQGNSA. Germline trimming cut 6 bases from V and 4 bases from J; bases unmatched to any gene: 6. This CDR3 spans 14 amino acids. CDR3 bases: TGTGCCAGCAGGTTTGGACAGGGGACCACTGAAGCTTTCTTT. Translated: CASRFGQGTTEAFF.

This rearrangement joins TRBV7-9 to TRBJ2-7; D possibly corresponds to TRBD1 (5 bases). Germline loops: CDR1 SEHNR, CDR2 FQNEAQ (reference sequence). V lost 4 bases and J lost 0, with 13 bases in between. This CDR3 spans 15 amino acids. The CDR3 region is CASSSRQPYSYEQYF. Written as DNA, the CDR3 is TGTGCCAGCAGCTCTAGACAGCCATACTCCTACGAGCAGTACTTC.

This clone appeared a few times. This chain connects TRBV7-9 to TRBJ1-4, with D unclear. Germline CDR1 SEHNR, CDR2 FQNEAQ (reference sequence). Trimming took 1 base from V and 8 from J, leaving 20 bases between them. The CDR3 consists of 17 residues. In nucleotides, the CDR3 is TGTGCCAGCAGCTTAGATATCGGGTACAGACCGGGAGAAAAACTGTTTTTT. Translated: CASSLDIGYRPGEKLFF.

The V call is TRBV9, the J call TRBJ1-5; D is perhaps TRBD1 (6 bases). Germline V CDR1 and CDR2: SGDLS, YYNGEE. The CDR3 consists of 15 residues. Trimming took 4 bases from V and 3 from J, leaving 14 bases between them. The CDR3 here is CASSLGGGLNQPQHF. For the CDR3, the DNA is TGTGCCAGCAGCCTTGGGGGGGGGCTCAATCAGCCCCAGCATTTT.